What follows are 25 T cell receptor beta chains derived from one specimen sequenced in a study of T-cell reconstitution after alpha-beta-depleted transplantation in children. Unique molecular identifiers were incorporated during preparation of the TCRbeta library. MiXCR was run by TCRdb on the PCR reads, yielding one entry per CDR3 protein. The repertoire holds about 27,000 distinct CDR3 sequences, with 18% as singletons. The starting material was PBMCs, mostly from graft donor cells, obtained 60 days after TCRalphabeta/CD19-depleted stem cell transplant. Receptor source: a male patient aged 2 to 10 who had a stem cell transplant for acute lymphoblastic leukemia, so the T cells may come from the graft donor.

There are a few counts of this clonotype. CDR3 nucleotides: TGCAGTGCTATACTCTGGCGCGCTACCTACAATGAGCAGTTCTTC. This codes for CSAILWRATYNEQFF. The V and J genes are TRBV20-1 and TRBJ2-1; D unclear. Germline V lookup: CDR1 DFQATT, CDR2 SNEGSKA (reference sequence). Trimming took off 4 bases at V and 2 bases at J, with 15 bases between the two ends. The CDR3 has 15 amino acids.

This clonotype was seen repeatedly, ten times or more. The chain employs TRBV7-9 and TRBJ1-2; the D is unclear. CDR1 is SEHNR and CDR2 is FQNEAQ in the germline V gene (reference sequence). This CDR3 is 16 amino acids long. Trimming cost V 0 bases and J 4 bases, with 15 bases left between them. CDR3 in DNA: TGTGCCAGCAGCTTAGCTAGTCAGGAGCACTTCTATGGCTACACCTTC. Translated: CASSLASQEHFYGYTF.

A remark on this clonotype: Germline is not matched at one junction end, which may reflect a read error. This chain joins TRBV28 and TRBJ2-5, with 7 bases fitting TRBD1. CDR1 MDHEN and CDR2 SYDVKM come from the germline V gene. This CDR3 comprises 14 residues. The DNA of the CDR3 is TGTGCCAGCAGTTTTTTAGGGGGCCGAGAGACCCAGCACTTC. This translates into CASSFLGGRETQHF. The full variable domain, its missing parts supplied by reference TRBV28 and TRBJ2-5, is DVKVTQSSRYLVKRTGEKVFLECVQDMDHENMFWYRQDPGLGLRLIYFSYDVKMKEKGDIPEGYSVSREKKERFSLILESASTNQTSMYLCASSFLGGRETQHFGPGTRLLVL.

This clonotype turned up a few times. The rearrangement joins TRBV6-2 or TRBV6-3 to TRBJ2-2; 7 nucleotides match TRBD1. This CDR3 is 14 amino acids long. Trimming removed 6 bases from V and 5 bases from J; junction bases left unmatched: 6. CDR1 MNHEY and CDR2 SVGEGT come from the germline V gene. CDR3 DNA: TGTGCCAGCAGCCGGGACAGTTCTACCGGGGAGCTGTTTTTT. Encoded protein: CASSRDSSTGELFF.

The chain carries TRBV5-1 and TRBJ1-4; D might be TRBD1 (5 bases). The V and J ends lost 0 bases and 8 bases respectively, with 14 bases between them. The germline V gene encodes CDR1 SGHRS and CDR2 YFSETQ. This CDR3 contains 15 residues. The CDR3 is CASSLGGGKNEKLFF. The DNA of the CDR3 is TGCGCCAGCAGCTTGGGTGGGGGGAAGAACGAAAAACTGTTTTTT.

This clonotype was seen many times. This chain uses TRBV7-2 with TRBJ1-1; possible D gene TRBD1, 5 bases. Germline V lookup: CDR1 SGHTA, CDR2 FQGNSA. This CDR3 comprises 14 residues. The V and J ends lost 7 bases and 0 bases respectively, with 12 bases between them. The CDR3, as DNA: TGTGCCAGCACCCCGGCAGGGCTGAACACTGAAGCTTTCTTT. It encodes CASTPAGLNTEAFF.

This clonotype was counted at least ten times. This chain links TRBV29-1 with TRBJ1-1, with 11 positions matching TRBD1. The CDR3 spans 16 residues. J lost 7 bases, V lost 0 bases, and 10 bases had no gene match. From germline, CDR1 is SQVTM and CDR2 ANQGSEA. CDR3 sequence reads: CSVEDEGQGVKFEAFF. In DNA, the CDR3 is TGCAGCGTTGAAGACGAGGGACAGGGGGTGAAGTTTGAAGCTTTCTTT. Together with reference TRBV29-1 and TRBJ1-1, the CDR3 gives the full variable domain: SAVISQKPSRDICQRGTSLTIQCQVDSQVTMMFWYRQQPGQSLTLIATANQGSEATYESGFVIDKFPISRPNLTFSTLTVSNMSPEDSSIYLCSVEDEGQGVKFEAFFGQGTRLTVV.

Ten or more counts support this clonotype. The chain couples TRBV9 to TRBJ1-1; unclear D gene. V gave up 0 bases and J gave up 1 base, with 4 bases separating them. Germline V gives CDR1 SGDLS, CDR2 YYNGEE. The CDR3 is 13 residues long. The CDR3 DNA is TGTGCCAGCAGCGTAGCGGGGAACACTGAAGCTTTCTTT. Translating gives CASSVAGNTEAFF.

The gene calls are TRBV11-2 and TRBJ1-5, with 9 bases identical to TRBD1. The V gene's germline CDR1 is SGHAT and CDR2 FQNNGV. The CDR3 extends over 18 amino acids. The V segment lost 0 bases and the J segment 1 base; nucleotides outside the gene matches: 7. The CDR3 DNA sequence: TGTGCCAGCAGCTTAGAGGGACAGGGTCCTTACAGCAATCAGCCCCAGCATTTT. It codes for CASSLEGQGPYSNQPQHF.

The J gene is TRBJ2-5, the V gene TRBV12-3 or TRBV12-4; D call uncertain. There are 11 residues in the CDR3. V gave up 5 bases and J gave up 5 bases, with 6 bases separating them. The CDR3 sequence: CASSPAETQYF. CDR3 nucleotide sequence: TGTGCCAGCAGTCCCGCGGAGACCCAGTACTTC.

This clonotype has a count of ten or more. The CDR3 region has the DNA TGCAGCGTTGAAGGCAGGAACACCGGGGAGCTGTTTTTT. Its protein product is CSVEGRNTGELFF. The V call is TRBV29-1, the J call TRBJ2-2; D is unclear. Germline CDR1 SQVTM, CDR2 ANQGSEA. The V gene lost 1 base and the J gene lost 1 base, with 4 bases spanning the gap. The CDR3 spans 13 residues.

This clonotype has at least ten counts. The chain is built from TRBV5-6 and TRBJ2-7, with D perhaps matching TRBD2 (5 bases). Germline-derived CDR1 and CDR2 are SGHDT and YYEEEE. Trimming took 1 base from V and 7 from J, leaving 9 bases between them. The CDR3 is 12 amino acids. CDR3 nucleotide sequence: TGTGCCAGCAGCTTGCGGGGTAAAGAGCAGTACTTC. Protein sequence: CASSLRGKEQYF.

The chain employs TRBV14 and TRBJ2-3; TRBD2 aligns across 8 bases. Germline V gene data show CDR1 as SGHDN and CDR2 as FVKESK. V was clipped by 3 bases and J by 0 bases; unmatched bases: 14. CDR3 length: 19 residues. CDR3 protein: CASSHPVAGGLTSTDTQYF. The DNA of the CDR3 is TGTGCCAGCAGCCATCCCGTGGCGGGGGGCCTTACCAGCACAGATACGCAGTATTTT.

V gene TRBV20-1 combines with J gene TRBJ2-7; 7 positions agree with TRBD2. The CDR3 length is 14 residues. V trimming: 6 bases; J trimming: 0 bases; junction bases outside the gene matches: 8. The germline gives CDR1 DFQATT, CDR2 SNEGSKA (reference sequence). In DNA, the CDR3 is TGCAGTGCAGCACCCGGGACTACCTCCTACGAGCAGTACTTC. It codes for CSAAPGTTSYEQYF.

The chain employs TRBV7-2 and TRBJ2-3; D not certain. V was pared by 1 base and J by 11 bases, with 13 bases between. The germline CDR1 and CDR2 sequences are SGHTA and FQGNSA. This CDR3 region has 13 residues. CDR3 in DNA: TGTGCCAGCAGCTTAGAGACAAGGTTGGAGCAGTATTTT. Translation gives CASSLETRLEQYF.

In its sample, this clonotype was seen a few times. J is TRBJ2-7 and V is TRBV7-8, with D possibly matching TRBD2 (7 bases). CDR1 and CDR2 (germline): SGHVS, FQNEAQ. The germline V and J ends were trimmed by 0 bases and 3 bases, with 15 bases remaining between them. This CDR3 region has 16 residues. CDR3 residues: CASSLAAGAIHYEQYF. CDR3 bases: TGTGCCAGCAGCTTAGCGGCGGGGGCGATTCACTACGAGCAGTACTTC.

This chain links TRBV20-1 with TRBJ2-3; weak D call: TRBD2 (5 bases). Trimming removed 0 bases from V and 4 bases from J, with 14 bases in between. Per the germline V gene, CDR1 is DFQATT and CDR2 is SNEGSKA (reference sequence). CDR3 length: 15 amino acids. The CDR3 loop is CSARDGGEGADTQYF. As DNA, the CDR3 is TGCAGTGCTAGAGATGGTGGAGAGGGCGCAGATACGCAGTATTTT.

Many counts were recorded for this clonotype. This CDR3 is CASRGLGQGGTEAFF. In DNA form, the CDR3 reads TGTGCCAGCAGAGGACTGGGACAGGGGGGCACTGAAGCTTTCTTT. The V and J genes are TRBV12-3 or TRBV12-4 and TRBJ1-1; 11 positions agree with TRBD1. The CDR3 contains 15 residues. The trim removed 6 bases at V and 4 bases at J, leaving 7 bases unmatched.

The rearrangement joins TRBV9 to TRBJ1-2, with D perhaps TRBD1 (6 bases). The CDR3 is 15 residues long. Germline-derived CDR1 and CDR2 are SGDLS and YYNGEE. The V end lost 4 bases, the J end lost 7 bases, and 20 bases lay between the germline ends. CDR3: CASSFEGGAPAGYTF. CDR3 nucleotide sequence: TGTGCCAGCAGCTTCGAGGGGGGGGCGCCGGCTGGCTACACCTTC.

At least ten counts were recorded for this clonotype. This sequence joins TRBV10-3 and TRBJ1-4; D call uncertain. The germline CDR1 and CDR2 sequences are ENHRY and SYGVKD. V was shortened by 4 bases and J by 0 bases, with 12 bases between the two germline ends. The CDR3 has 16 amino acids. CDR3 residues: CAISAGQQATNEKLFF. CDR3 DNA: TGTGCCATCAGTGCTGGCCAGCAAGCAACTAATGAAAAACTGTTTTTT.

The chain employs TRBV6-5 and TRBJ2-1, with 9 positions matching TRBD2. V shed 7 bases and J 2 bases; nucleotides not matched to a gene: 6. This CDR3 spans 15 amino acids. CDR1 is MNHEY, CDR2 SVGAGI, per germline. The CDR3 sequence: CASKLSSGTYNEQFF. In DNA form, the CDR3 reads TGTGCCAGCAAACTATCTAGCGGGACCTACAATGAGCAGTTCTTC.

This clonotype was observed at least ten times. V is TRBV12-5 and J is TRBJ2-1; 9 positions match TRBD1. Germline CDR1 and CDR2: LGHNT and FRNRAP. The CDR3 runs to 13 residues. V shed 2 bases, J shed 10 bases, and the junction held 3 bases outside the gene matches. CDR3 in amino acids: CASGLRTGDEQFF. The CDR3 nucleotides read TGTGCTAGTGGTTTGCGGACAGGGGACGAGCAGTTCTTC.

The chain uses TRBV2 and TRBJ1-1; D unresolved. V lost 5 bases and J 5 bases, leaving 9 bases between the germline ends. CDR3 length: 12 residues. Germline V lookup: CDR1 SNHLY, CDR2 FYNNEI. The CDR3 DNA reads TGTGCCAGCAGTAAGGTCCTTACTGAAGCTTTCTTT. Protein product: CASSKVLTEAFF.

The chain uses TRBV6-2 or TRBV6-3 and TRBJ2-1, with D perhaps matching TRBD1 (6 bases). The CDR3 has 11 amino acids. Germline-derived CDR1 and CDR2 are MNHEY and SVGEGT. Trimming shortened V by 6 bases and J by 9 bases, and 9 bases separated the two germline ends. In DNA form, the CDR3 reads TGTGCCAGCAGGGGGGCGGGTGAGCAGTTCTTC. It yields the protein CASRGAGEQFF.

This clonotype was picked up many times. The chain recombines TRBV7-2 with TRBJ2-3; TRBD2 agrees at 10 bases. With V trimmed by 2 bases and J by 3 bases, 5 bases remained unmatched. The CDR3 extends over 16 amino acids. Per the germline V gene, CDR1 is SGHTA and CDR2 is FQGNSA. This CDR3 is CASSLRSGRATDTQYF. As DNA, the CDR3 is TGTGCCAGCAGCTTACGCAGCGGGAGGGCGACAGATACGCAGTATTTT.